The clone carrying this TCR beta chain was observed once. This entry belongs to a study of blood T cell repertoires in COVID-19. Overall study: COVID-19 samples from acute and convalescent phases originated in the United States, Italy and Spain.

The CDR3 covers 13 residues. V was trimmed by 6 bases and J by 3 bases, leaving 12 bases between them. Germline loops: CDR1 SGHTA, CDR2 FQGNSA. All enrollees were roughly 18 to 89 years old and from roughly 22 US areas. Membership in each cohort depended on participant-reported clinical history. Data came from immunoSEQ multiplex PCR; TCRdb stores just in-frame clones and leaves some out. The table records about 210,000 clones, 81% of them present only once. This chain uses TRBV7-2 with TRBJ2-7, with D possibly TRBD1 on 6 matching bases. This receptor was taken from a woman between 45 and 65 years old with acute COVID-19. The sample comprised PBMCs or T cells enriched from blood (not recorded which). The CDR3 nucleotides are TGTGCCAGCAGTTCAGGGGTGGGCTACGAGCAGTACTTC. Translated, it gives CASSSGVGYEQYF.